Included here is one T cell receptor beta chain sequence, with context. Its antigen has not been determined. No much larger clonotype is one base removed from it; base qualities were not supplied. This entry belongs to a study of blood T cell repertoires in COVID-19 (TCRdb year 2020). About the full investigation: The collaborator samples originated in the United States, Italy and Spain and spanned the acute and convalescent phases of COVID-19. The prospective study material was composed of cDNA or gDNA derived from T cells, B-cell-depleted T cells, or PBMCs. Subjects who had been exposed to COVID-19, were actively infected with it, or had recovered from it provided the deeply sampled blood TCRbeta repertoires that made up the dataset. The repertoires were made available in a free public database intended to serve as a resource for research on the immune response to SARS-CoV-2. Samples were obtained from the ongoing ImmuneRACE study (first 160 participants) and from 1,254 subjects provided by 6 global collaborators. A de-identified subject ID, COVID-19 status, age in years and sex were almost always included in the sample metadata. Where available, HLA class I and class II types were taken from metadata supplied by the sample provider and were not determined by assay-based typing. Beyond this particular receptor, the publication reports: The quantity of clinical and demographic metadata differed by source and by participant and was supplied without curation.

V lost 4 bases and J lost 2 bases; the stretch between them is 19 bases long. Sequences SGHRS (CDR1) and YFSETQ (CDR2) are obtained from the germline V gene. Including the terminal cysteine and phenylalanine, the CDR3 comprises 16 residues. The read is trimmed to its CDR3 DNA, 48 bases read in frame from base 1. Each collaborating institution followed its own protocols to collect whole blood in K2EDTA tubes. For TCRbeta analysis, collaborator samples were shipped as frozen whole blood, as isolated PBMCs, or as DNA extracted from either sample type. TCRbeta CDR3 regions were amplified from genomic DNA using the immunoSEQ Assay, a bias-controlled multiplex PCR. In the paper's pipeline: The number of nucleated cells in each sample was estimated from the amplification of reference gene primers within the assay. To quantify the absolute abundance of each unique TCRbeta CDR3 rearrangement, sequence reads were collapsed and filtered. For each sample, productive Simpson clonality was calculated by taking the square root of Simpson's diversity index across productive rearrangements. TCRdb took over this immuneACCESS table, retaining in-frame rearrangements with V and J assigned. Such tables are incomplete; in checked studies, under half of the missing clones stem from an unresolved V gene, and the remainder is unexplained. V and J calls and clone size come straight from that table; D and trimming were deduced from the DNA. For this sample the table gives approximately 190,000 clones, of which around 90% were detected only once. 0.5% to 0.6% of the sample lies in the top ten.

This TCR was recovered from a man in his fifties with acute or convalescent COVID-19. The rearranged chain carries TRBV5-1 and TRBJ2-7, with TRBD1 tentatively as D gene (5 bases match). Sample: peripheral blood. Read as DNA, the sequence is TGCGCCAGCAGCCTCACCCCCCAGGGTGGGGCCTACGAGCAGTACTTC. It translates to CASSLTPQGGAYEQYF.